The entry that follows covers one TCR beta chain sequence. The antigen it recognizes is unknown. A much more abundant neighbour one base away suggests this may be a read error. The CDR3 goes from the cysteine to the phenylalanine over 13 residues. Only the CDR3 DNA is retained, 39 bases long and in frame from the first base. CDR1 and CDR2 are read off the germline V gene as SGHNT and YENEEA. The sample originates from a study of T cells in Graves' hyperthyroidism and ophthalmopathy (dated by TCRdb to about 2019). About the investigation overall: Peripheral blood samples were taken at initial diagnosis, before any treatment was given. The roughly 91 discovery patients were randomly divided into training and test sets at a 7:3 ratio. To identify distinguishing TCR V-J signatures, a discovery cohort of 90 to 100 patients was used, comprising approximately 40 with Graves' ophthalmopathy and approximately 58 with stable Graves' hyperthyroidism. Prospective prediction of ophthalmopathy was tested in an independent validation cohort of fewer than 20 hyperthyroidism patients and 15 to 17 patients who later progressed to ophthalmopathy. After sampling, hyperthyroidism patients received methimazole starting at 30 mg daily, and ophthalmopathy patients received high-dose intravenous methylprednisolone. According to the paper, TCR Vbeta CDR3 sequencing was carried out on about 140 peripheral blood samples, which came from some 41 ophthalmopathy, roughly 75 hyperthyroidism and 17 progressor patients. The study also compared thyroid tissue and blood T-cell repertoires from several Graves' hyperthyroidism patients.

A patient counted as having stable Graves' hyperthyroidism if no progression to ophthalmopathy occurred over 18 months of follow-up. Hyperthyroidism patients were aged 18 to 65 years and newly diagnosed, with disease duration of less than 2 months. Any patient with an uncontrolled infection, another autoimmune disease, pregnancy or lactation was excluded. Diagnoses were established on the basis of clinical symptoms, serum thyroxine and TRAb, thyroid ultrasound, and orbital computed tomography. PBMCs were separated from roughly 10 ml of fresh peripheral blood using Ficoll-Paque density gradient centrifugation. Trizol reagent was used to extract total RNA, and RNA quality was then checked on an Agilent 2100 Bioanalyzer. What the work shows at the level of the full study, not this receptor alone: Ophthalmopathy was separated from stable hyperthyroidism by a 13 V-J signature model, with around 88% sensitivity and 81% to 82% specificity obtained in cross-validation and 80%/75% obtained in testing. Most expanded thyroid clonotypes (frequency above 0.001) were also detected in blood, a finding suggesting that blood repertoires may reflect thyroid immune responses. In validation, the model predicted progression to ophthalmopathy with over 60% sensitivity and 72.22% specificity, a median of around six months before onset. Sample size was not statistically predetermined, and blinding of investigators to group allocation was not performed.

The TCR beta CDR3 regions were amplified from RNA transcripts. A first-round RT-PCR of the TCR CDR3 used the HTBI primer set with the Qiagen OneStep RT-PCR kit. The libraries were constructed in a second round of multiplex PCR and then size-selected and purified. Paired-end sequencing of the libraries was performed with 100 bp reads on an Illumina HiSeq2000. Regarding the original processing steps: SOAPnuke was used to process the raw data, with reads discarded if the reads contained adapters or uncalled bases, had a mean Phred below 15, or lacked an exact constant-primer or identifier match. COPE v1.2.5 was used to merge high-quality paired reads, and clonotypes were defined as unique nucleotide sequences. Clonotypes were aligned to IMGT TRBV, TRBD and TRBJ reference segments using MiTCR v1.1. Only V-J combinations with frequency above 0.0001, covering roughly 99% of repertoires, were analysed. A TCS score was defined as the ratio between F50 (clonal expansion) and ExV (chaos), using BLOSUM62-based TCRdist between CDR3 peptides within each V-J. Welch's t-statistics and random forest reduced around 510 V-J features to 13, which were used in a naive Bayes classifier (R e1071). Clones were called with MiXCR by TCRdb after fastp trimmed the public reads at Q25, and only in-frame beta chains were retained. All rows with the same CDR3 protein become a single entry with the most common DNA and genes. TCRdb's processing, not the authors' own work, is the source of the V and J calls. This sample has fewer than 250,000 distinct CDR3 sequences in its table, and roughly a sixth of those were observed once. The top ten clones comprise approximately 50% of the sample.

Rearrangement joined TRBV11-3 to TRBJ2-1; possibly the D gene is TRBD2, per 5 matching bases. The J call could be wrong; TRBJ2-7 is a better fit for the DNA end. Sequenced sample: blood. The receptor was derived from a man aged 50-59 years with Graves' hyperthyroidism. The DNA reads as follows: TGTGCCAGCAGCCACGGACTTGGCAATGAGCAGTACTTC. This gives the protein CASSHGLGNEQYF.